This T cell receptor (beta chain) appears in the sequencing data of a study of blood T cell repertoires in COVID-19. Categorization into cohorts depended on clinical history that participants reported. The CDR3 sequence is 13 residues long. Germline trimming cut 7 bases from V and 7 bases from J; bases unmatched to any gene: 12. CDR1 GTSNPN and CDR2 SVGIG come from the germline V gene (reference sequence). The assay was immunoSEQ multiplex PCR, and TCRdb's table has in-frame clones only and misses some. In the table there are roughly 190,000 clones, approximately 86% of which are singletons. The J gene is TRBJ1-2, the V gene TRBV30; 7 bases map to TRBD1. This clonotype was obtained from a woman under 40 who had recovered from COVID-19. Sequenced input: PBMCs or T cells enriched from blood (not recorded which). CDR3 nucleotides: TGTGCCTCTGACAGGGAAATGATTTTTGGCTACACCTTC. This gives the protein CASDREMIFGYTF.